The entry below gives a single TCR beta chain sequence along with its context. Its antigen target is currently unknown. No base quality values were provided; no much bigger clone lies one nucleotide off. The sample holds other DNA sequences that translate to the same CDR3. The time point label here, explained by the study, means: baseline before first vaccination. Vaccinee samples were obtained from the UK trials COV001 and COV002, which included a single-blind randomized controlled phase 2/3 trial of AZD1222 (ChAdOx1 nCoV-19) in healthy adults. For TCRbeta chain sequencing, PBMC samples were collected from trial participants at day 0 and at day 28 after the second dose. The CDR3 regions of human TCRbeta chains were analyzed by immunosequencing. In the original analysis: Repertoire TCRs were checked for matches against a reference library of SARS-CoV-2-specific TCRs that had been generated using the MIRA antigen-specificity platform. Breadth was defined as the fraction of unique TCRs that were SARS-CoV-2-associated. Depth was defined as the fraction of total T cells that were SARS-CoV-2-associated. Using the MIRA data, each spike-specific TCR was mapped to the spike region that the TCR reacts to and placed in a CD4 or CD8 class. Log10-transformed breadth and depth values were compared by one-way ANOVA with Sidak's multiple comparisons tests. TCRdb stores this immuneACCESS table with in-frame sequences only. Part of the clones is absent; in the studies checked, under half of the shortfall reflects unresolved V genes, and no reason is known for the rest. V, J and clone size reflect that table, while D and trimming were determined from the DNA. The sample includes some 150,000 clones, with about 93% observed a single time. The ten largest clones add up to 1.3% of the sample.

This sample stems from a study of T cell responses to AZD1222 COVID-19 vaccine (dated by TCRdb to the early 2020s). About the investigation overall: Because spike-specific TCR depth and breadth did not differ between the two schedules, AZD1222 recipients who got a second dose at roughly 4 weeks were pooled with those who got a second dose at roughly 12 weeks. A total of 230 or so trial participants underwent TCR sequencing, of whom about 200 received two doses of AZD1222 and about 25 received two doses of the MenACWY control vaccine. Trial participants were enrolled by age into subgroups of 18-55, 56-69 and 70-plus years, and 148, 28 and 57 TCR-sequenced participants, respectively, were included in these subgroups. The full study reports these points: The 56-69-year group was small, and its depth increase did not reach significance, likely because of low power. After two AZD1222 doses, spike-specific TCR breadth and depth were significantly higher than at day 0 and than in MenACWY recipients. The vaccine-associated CD4 TCRs covered the entire spike protein, and the dominant responses fell in regions 160-218 and 743-854. No day 14 peak-response samples were available, so repertoires were characterized only after the peak T cell response. Conclusions about previously exposed vaccinees are limited because only six or seven AZD1222 recipients were SARS-CoV-2 seropositive at baseline. Most participants were white British and females outnumbered males, and the authors suggested that clonal diversity may have been underestimated. Epitopes outside the regions mutated in the B.1.351 and B.1.1.7 variants were reportedly recognized by nearly half of the unique spike-specific TCRs.

Deletion took 0 bases off V and 1 base off J, with a span of 4 bases between the germline ends. From a lookup of the germline V gene, CDR1 and CDR2 are SGDLS and YYNGEE. Inclusive of the bounding cysteine and phenylalanine, the CDR3 is 13 residues long. Solely the CDR3 DNA is kept, with 39 bases framed from the first base. The sequence derives from an adult in good health. The rearrangement combines TRBV9 with TRBJ1-1; the D gene cannot be named for sure. The sample was peripheral blood, taken on day 0 of AZD1222 vaccination. The sequence in DNA is TGTGCCAGCAGCGTAGGGTCGAACACTGAAGCTTTCTTT. Its translation reads: CASSVGSNTEAFF.